This TCR beta chain was recovered during a study of blood T cell repertoires in COVID-19. Some clones are missing from TCRdb's copy, which holds only in-frame ones; the method was immunoSEQ multiplex PCR. Of 140,000 or so clones in the sample, more than 65% were seen once. Germline values: CDR1 SQVTM, CDR2 ANQGSEA. The CDR3 is made up of 13 amino acids. Losses at the gene ends were 0 bases for V and 11 bases for J; bases not matched to a gene: 8. The source is a man between 60 and 75 years old with acute or convalescent COVID-19. This sequence joins TRBV29-1 and TRBJ1-2, with 8 bases that match TRBD1. Input material: peripheral blood. The CDR3 nucleotides are TGCAGCGTTGAAGACAGGGGGCTGGTGGGTTACACCTTC. It encodes CSVEDRGLVGYTF.